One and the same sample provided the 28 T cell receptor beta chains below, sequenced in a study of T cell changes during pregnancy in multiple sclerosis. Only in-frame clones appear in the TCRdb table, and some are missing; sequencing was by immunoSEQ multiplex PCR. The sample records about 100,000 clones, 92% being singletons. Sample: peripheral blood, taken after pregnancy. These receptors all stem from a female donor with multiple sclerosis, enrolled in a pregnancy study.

In DNA form, the CDR3 reads TGTGCCAGCAGCTTATTCCGTCTAACAGCCCAAACCGGGGAGCTGTTTTTT. This codes for CASSLFRLTAQTGELFF. This sequence joins TRBV11-2 and TRBJ2-2; no firm D call. The CDR3 is 17 amino acids. V lost 2 bases to trimming and J lost 5 bases, with 18 bases between them. Germline V CDR1 and CDR2: SGHAT, FQNNGV.

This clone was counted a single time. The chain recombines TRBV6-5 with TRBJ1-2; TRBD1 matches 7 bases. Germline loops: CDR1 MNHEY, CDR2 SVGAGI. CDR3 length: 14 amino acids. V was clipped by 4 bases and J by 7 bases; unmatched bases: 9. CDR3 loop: CASSSRGDVGGYTF. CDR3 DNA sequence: TGTGCCAGCAGTTCCAGGGGGGATGTAGGTGGCTACACCTTC.

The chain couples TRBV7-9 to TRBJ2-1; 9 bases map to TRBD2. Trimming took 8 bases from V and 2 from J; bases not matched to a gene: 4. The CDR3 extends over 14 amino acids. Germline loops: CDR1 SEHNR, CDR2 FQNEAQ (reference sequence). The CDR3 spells CASGKREAYNEQFF. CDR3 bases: TGTGCCAGCGGAAAGCGGGAGGCCTACAATGAGCAGTTCTTC.

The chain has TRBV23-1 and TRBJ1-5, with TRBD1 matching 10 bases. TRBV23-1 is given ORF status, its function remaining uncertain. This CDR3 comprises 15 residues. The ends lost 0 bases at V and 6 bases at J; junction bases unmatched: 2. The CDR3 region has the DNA TGCGCCAGCAGTCAATCGGGGACAGGGGTTCAGCCCCAGCATTTT. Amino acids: CASSQSGTGVQPQHF.

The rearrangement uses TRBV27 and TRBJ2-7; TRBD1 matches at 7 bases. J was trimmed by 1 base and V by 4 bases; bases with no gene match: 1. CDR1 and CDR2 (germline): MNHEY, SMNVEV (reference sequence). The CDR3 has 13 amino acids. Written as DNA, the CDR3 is TGTGCCAGCAGTTCGGACAGGTCCTACGAGCAGTACTTC. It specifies CASSSDRSYEQYF.

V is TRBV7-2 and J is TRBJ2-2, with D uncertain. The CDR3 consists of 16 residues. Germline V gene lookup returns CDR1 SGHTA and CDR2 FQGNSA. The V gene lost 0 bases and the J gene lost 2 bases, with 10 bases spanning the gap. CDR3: CASSLAHSSNTGELFF. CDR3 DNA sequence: TGTGCCAGCAGCTTAGCACATTCGTCTAACACCGGGGAGCTGTTTTTT.

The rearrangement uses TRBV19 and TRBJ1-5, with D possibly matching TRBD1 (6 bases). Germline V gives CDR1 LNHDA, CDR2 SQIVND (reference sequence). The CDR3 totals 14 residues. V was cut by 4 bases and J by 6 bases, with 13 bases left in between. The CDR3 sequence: CASSKGGGGQPQHF. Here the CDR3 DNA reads TGTGCCAGTAGTAAGGGTGGGGGCGGTCAGCCCCAGCATTTT.

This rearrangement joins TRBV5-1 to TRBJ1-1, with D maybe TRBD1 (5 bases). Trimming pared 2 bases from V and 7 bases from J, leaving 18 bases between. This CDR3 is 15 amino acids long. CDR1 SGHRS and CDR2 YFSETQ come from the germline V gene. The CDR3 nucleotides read TGCGCCAGCAGCTTTGAAACAGGATGGGATGGTGAAGCTTTCTTT. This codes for CASSFETGWDGEAFF. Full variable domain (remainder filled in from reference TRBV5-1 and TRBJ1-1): KAGVTQTPRYLIKTRGQQVTLSCSPISGHRSVSWYQQTPGQGLQFLFEYFSETQRNKGNFPGRFSGRQFSNSRSEMNVSTLELGDSALYLCASSFETGWDGEAFFGQGTRLTVV.

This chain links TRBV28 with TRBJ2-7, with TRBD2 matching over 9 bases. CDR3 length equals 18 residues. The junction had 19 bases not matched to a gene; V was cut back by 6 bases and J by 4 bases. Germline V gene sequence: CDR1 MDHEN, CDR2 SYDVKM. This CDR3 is CASRNPGLASQEGYEQYF. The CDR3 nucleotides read TGTGCCAGCAGAAATCCGGGACTAGCTTCTCAAGAGGGTTACGAGCAGTACTTC.

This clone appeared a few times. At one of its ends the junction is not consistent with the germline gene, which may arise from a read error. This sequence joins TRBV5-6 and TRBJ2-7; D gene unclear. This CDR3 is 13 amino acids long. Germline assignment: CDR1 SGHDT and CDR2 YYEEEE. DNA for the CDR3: TGTGCCAGCAGCTTGGTAAGCTCCCACGAGCAGTACTTC. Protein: CASSLVSSHEQYF.

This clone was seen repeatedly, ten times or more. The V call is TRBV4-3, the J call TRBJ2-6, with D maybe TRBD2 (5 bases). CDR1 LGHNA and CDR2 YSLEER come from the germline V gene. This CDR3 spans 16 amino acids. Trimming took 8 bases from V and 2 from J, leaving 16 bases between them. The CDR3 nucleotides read TGCGCCAGCGCCCCATCCGGGGTAACTGGGGCCAACGTCCTGACTTTC. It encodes CASAPSGVTGANVLTF.

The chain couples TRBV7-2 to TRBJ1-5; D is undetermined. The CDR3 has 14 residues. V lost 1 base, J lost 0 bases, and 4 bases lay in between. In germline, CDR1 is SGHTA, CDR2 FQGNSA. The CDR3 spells CASSLEASNQPQHF. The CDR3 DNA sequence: TGTGCCAGCAGCTTAGAAGCTAGCAATCAGCCCCAGCATTTT. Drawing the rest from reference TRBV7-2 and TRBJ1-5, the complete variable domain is GAGVSQSPSNKVTEKGKDVELRCDPISGHTALYWYRQSLGQGLEFLIYFQGNSAPDKSGLPSDRFSAERTGGSVSTLTIQRTQQEDSAVYLCASSLEASNQPQHFGDGTRLSIL.

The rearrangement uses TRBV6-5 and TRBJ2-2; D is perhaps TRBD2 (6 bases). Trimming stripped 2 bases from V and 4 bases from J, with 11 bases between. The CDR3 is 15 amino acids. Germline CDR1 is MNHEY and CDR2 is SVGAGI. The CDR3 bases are TGTGCCAGCAGTTACAAACTAGCCGGCACCGGGGAGCTGTTTTTT. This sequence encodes CASSYKLAGTGELFF.

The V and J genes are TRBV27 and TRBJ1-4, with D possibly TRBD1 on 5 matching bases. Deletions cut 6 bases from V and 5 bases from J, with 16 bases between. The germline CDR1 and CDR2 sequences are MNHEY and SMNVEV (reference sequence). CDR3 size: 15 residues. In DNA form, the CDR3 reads TGTGCCAGCAGATCTTTGCTCAGGACAAATGAAAAACTGTTTTTT. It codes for CASRSLLRTNEKLFF.

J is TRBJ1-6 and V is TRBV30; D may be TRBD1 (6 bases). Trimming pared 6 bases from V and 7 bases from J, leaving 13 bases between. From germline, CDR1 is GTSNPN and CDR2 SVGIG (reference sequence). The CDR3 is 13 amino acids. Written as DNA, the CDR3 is TGTGCCTGTCAACAGGGCACGAATTCACCCCTCCACTTT. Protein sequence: CACQQGTNSPLHF.

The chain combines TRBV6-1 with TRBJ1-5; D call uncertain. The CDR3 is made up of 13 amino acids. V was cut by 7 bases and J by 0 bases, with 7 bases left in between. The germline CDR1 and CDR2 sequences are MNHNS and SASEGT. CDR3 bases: TGTGCCAGCAAACACGTTAGCAATCAGCCCCAGCATTTT. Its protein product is CASKHVSNQPQHF.

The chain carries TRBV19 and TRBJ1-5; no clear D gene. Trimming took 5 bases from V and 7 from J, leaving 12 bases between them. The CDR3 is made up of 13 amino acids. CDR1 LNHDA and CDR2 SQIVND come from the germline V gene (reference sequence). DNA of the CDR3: TGTGCCAGTAGTGGTCAGGCTGAACAGCCCCAGCATTTT. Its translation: CASSGQAEQPQHF.

CDR3 DNA: TGTGCCAGTAGTAAAGGGCGGGGAGCCTACGAGCAGTACTTC. Its translation: CASSKGRGAYEQYF. The rearrangement uses TRBV19 and TRBJ2-7, with D possibly matching TRBD2 (6 bases). Germline V gene lookup returns CDR1 LNHDA and CDR2 SQIVND (reference sequence). V was trimmed by 4 bases and J by 2 bases, leaving 12 bases between them. This CDR3 contains 14 residues.

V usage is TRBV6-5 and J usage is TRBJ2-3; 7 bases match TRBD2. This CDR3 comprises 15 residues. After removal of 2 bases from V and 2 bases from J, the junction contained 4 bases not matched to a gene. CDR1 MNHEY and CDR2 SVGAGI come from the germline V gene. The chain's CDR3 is CASSYGGGSTDTQYF. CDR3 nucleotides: TGTGCCAGCAGTTACGGCGGGGGATCCACAGATACGCAGTATTTT.

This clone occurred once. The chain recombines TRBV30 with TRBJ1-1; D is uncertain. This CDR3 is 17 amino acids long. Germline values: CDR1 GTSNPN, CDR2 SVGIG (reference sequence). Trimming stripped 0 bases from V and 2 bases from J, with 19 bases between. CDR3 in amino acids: CAWSVGSYGSVNTEAFF. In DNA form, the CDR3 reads TGTGCCTGGAGTGTAGGGAGTTATGGCAGTGTAAACACTGAAGCTTTCTTT.

The CDR3 loop reads CASSSRFEDGDGYTF. The CDR3 nucleotides are TGTGCCAGCAGCTCCCGATTTGAAGATGGAGATGGCTACACCTTC. The gene calls are TRBV11-2 and TRBJ1-2; no reliable D call. This CDR3 comprises 15 residues. Germline CDR1 SGHAT, CDR2 FQNNGV. V was shortened by 4 bases and J by 6 bases, with 18 bases between the two germline ends.

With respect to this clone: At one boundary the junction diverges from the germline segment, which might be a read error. The CDR3 coding sequence is TGTGCCAGTAGTGTAGAACAGGGGAATAACTATGGCTACACCTTC. As protein: CASSVEQGNNYGYTF. The V gene is TRBV19, the J gene TRBJ1-2, with 7 bases matching TRBD1. Germline V gives CDR1 LNHDA, CDR2 SQIVND (reference sequence). CDR3 length: 15 residues. The whole variable domain, remainder taken from reference TRBV19 and TRBJ1-2, is DGGITQSPKYLFRKEGQNVTLSCEQNLNHDAMYWYRQDPGQGLRLIYYSQIVNDFQKGDIAEGYSVSREKKESFPLTVTSAQKNPTAFYLCASSVEQGNNYGYTFGSGTRLTVV.

CDR3 region: CASSLFAYEQYF. CDR3 nucleotide sequence: TGTGCCAGCAGCTTATTCGCCTACGAGCAGTACTTC. The chain uses TRBV7-9 and TRBJ2-7, with D unclear. The germline CDR1 and CDR2 sequences are SEHNR and FQNEAQ (reference sequence). The germline V and J ends were trimmed by 2 bases and 2 bases, with 4 bases remaining between them. The CDR3 loop spans 12 amino acids.

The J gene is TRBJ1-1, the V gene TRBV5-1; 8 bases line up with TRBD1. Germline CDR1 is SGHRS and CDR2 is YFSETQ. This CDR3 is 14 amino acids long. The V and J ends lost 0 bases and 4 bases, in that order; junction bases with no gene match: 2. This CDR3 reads CASSLEDRATEAFF. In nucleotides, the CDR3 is TGCGCCAGCAGCTTGGAGGACAGGGCCACTGAAGCTTTCTTT.

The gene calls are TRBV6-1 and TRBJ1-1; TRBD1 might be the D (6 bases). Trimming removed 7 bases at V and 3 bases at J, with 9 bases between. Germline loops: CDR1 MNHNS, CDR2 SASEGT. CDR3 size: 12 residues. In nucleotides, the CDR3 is TGTGCCAGCATCAGGGGAGACACTGAAGCTTTCTTT. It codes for CASIRGDTEAFF.

The CDR3 DNA reads as TGTGCCAGCAGCCCCCGGGGGGTGGGGGAGTGGTTGTCTAAAGAGACCCAGTACTTC. Translation: CASSPRGVGEWLSKETQYF. The rearrangement links TRBV7-2 to TRBJ2-5, with 7 bases matching TRBD2. In germline, CDR1 is SGHTA, CDR2 FQGNSA. The CDR3 runs to 19 residues. The V segment lost 5 bases and the J segment 3 bases; nucleotides outside the gene matches: 21.

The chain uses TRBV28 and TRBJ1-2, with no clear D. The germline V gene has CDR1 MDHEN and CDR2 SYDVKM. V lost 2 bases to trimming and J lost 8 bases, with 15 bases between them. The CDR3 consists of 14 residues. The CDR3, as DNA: TGTGCCAGCAGTTTAGCGATAAGGCTGCGGGGCTACACCTTC. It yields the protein CASSLAIRLRGYTF.

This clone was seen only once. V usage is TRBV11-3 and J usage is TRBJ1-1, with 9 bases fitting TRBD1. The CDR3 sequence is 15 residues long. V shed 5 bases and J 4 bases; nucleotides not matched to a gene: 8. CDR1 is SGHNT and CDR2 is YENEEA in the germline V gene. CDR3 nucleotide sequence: TGTGCCAGCAGCCACGGGACAGGGTGGCCCACTGAAGCTTTCTTT. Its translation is CASSHGTGWPTEAFF.